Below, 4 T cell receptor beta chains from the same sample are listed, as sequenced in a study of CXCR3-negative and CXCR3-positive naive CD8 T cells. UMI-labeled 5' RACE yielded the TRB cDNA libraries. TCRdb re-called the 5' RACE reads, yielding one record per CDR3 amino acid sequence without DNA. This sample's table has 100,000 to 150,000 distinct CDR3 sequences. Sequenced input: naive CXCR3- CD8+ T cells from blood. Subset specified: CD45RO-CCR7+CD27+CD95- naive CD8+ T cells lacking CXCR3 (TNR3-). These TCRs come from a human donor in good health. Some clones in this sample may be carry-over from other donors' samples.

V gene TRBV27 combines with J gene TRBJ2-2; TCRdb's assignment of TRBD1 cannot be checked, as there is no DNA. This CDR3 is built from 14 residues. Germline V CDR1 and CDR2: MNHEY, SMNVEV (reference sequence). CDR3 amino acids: CASSRDRGTGELFF.

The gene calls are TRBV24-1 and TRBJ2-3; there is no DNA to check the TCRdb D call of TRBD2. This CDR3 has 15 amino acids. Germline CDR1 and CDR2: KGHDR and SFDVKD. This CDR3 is CATSERPGPTDTQYF.

The CDR3 sequence: CATSPKTFRAVEDYGYTF. V usage is TRBV15 and J usage is TRBJ1-2. This CDR3 has 18 residues. Germline CDR1 LNHNV, CDR2 YYDKDF (reference sequence).

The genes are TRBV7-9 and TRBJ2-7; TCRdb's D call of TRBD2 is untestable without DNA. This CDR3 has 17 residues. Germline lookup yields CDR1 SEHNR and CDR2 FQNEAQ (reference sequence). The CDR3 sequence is CASSLGANSGNSYEQYF.